This T cell receptor beta chain was sequenced in a study of blood T cell repertoires in COVID-19. Overall study context: Material from acute and convalescent COVID-19 was sourced from the United States, Italy and Spain.

Profiling relied on immunoSEQ multiplex PCR, and the TCRdb table lists in-frame clones only, not all of them. The data show 200,000 to 250,000 clones, about 87% seen once. CDR3 length: 14 amino acids. Germline lookup yields CDR1 LNHNV and CDR2 YYDKDF (reference sequence). J gave up 8 bases and V 5 bases, and 7 bases lay outside the gene matches. Recruitment covered about two dozen US areas and drew participants whose ages spanned about 18 to 89 years. Participants reported their clinical history, and cohort assignment relied on those reports. Recovered status applied to Cohort 3 donors who had two consecutive negative PCRs. It also applied to those with clearance or with symptom resolution.

The J gene is TRBJ1-4, the V gene TRBV15, with TRBD1 matching 8 bases. This TCR was recovered from a woman aged 25 to 39 who had recovered from COVID-19. Sequenced: PBMCs or T cells enriched from blood (not recorded which). The CDR3 protein is CATSETGDGEKLFF. The CDR3, as DNA: TGTGCCACCAGCGAGACAGGGGATGGAGAAAAACTGTTTTTT.